One sample yielded the 14 T cell receptor beta chains listed below, sequenced in a study of T cell responses to AZD1222 COVID-19 vaccine. Generated by immunoSEQ multiplex PCR, the TCRdb table keeps only in-frame clones and is missing some. This sample has over 150,000 clones, with 88% found just once. The starting material was peripheral blood, obtained 28 days after the second AZD1222 dose. These receptor sequences come from an adult who received the AZD1222 COVID-19 vaccine.

V is TRBV19 and J is TRBJ2-3; perhaps D is TRBD1 or TRBD2 (5 bases each). Per the germline V gene, CDR1 is LNHDA and CDR2 is SQIVND (reference sequence). CDR3 length: 15 amino acids. Between the trimmed V and J ends, which lost 4 bases and 4 bases, there was a span of 15 bases. The CDR3 region is CASSTRSGLADTQYF. As DNA, the CDR3 is TGTGCCAGTAGTACCCGCTCGGGGCTAGCAGATACGCAGTATTTT.

The chain recombines TRBV19 with TRBJ2-1, with 12 positions matching TRBD2. Germline V gene lookup returns CDR1 LNHDA and CDR2 SQIVND (reference sequence). V shed 6 bases and J 7 bases; nucleotides not matched to a gene: 19. The CDR3 sequence is 19 residues long. CDR3 coding DNA: TGTGCCAGTAGCCCAAGGACTAGCGGGGCATGGACTTTTCAGAATGAGCAGTTCTTC. Amino acids: CASSPRTSGAWTFQNEQFF.

This chain's CDR3 is CASSSTASSGNTIYF. Here the CDR3 DNA reads TGCGCCAGCAGCTCGACAGCCAGCTCTGGAAACACCATATATTTT. The chain is built from TRBV5-1 and TRBJ1-3; TRBD1 is a possible D gene (5 bases). The V gene's germline CDR1 is SGHRS and CDR2 YFSETQ. CDR3 length: 15 amino acids. The germline V and J ends were trimmed by 3 bases and 0 bases, with 10 bases remaining between them.

The chain carries TRBV30 and TRBJ1-1; possibly TRBD1 for D (5 bases). CDR3 size: 11 residues. The V gene lost 5 bases and the J gene lost 11 bases, with 15 bases spanning the gap. Germline assignment: CDR1 GTSNPN and CDR2 SVGIG (reference sequence). The CDR3 is CAWLATVGAFF. CDR3 DNA: TGTGCCTGGCTGGCGACAGTTGGTGCTTTCTTT.

The chain recombines TRBV5-4 with TRBJ2-7, with TRBD1 as a possible D gene (6 bases). The CDR3 runs to 15 residues. With 5 bases removed from V and 0 bases from J, the gap between germline ends came to 15 bases. Germline V gene data show CDR1 as SGHNT and CDR2 as YYREEE (reference sequence). The CDR3 region has the DNA TGTGCCAGCAGTGACGCGGACAGTAGCTCCTACGAGCAGTACTTC. Translation gives CASSDADSSSYEQYF.

In this sample, this clone turned up a few times. The CDR3 loop reads CASSPIRGDQPQHF. The DNA for the CDR3 is TGTGCCAGCAGTCCCATCAGGGGGGATCAGCCCCAGCATTTT. The V and J genes are TRBV27 and TRBJ1-5, with TRBD1 identical over 7 bases. V shed 5 bases and J 5 bases; nucleotides not matched to a gene: 6. CDR3 length: 14 amino acids. Germline V CDR1 and CDR2: MNHEY, SMNVEV (reference sequence).

In this sample, this clone turned up a few times. V gene TRBV10-3 combines with J gene TRBJ1-4, with D possibly TRBD1 on 5 matching bases. Deletions cut 10 bases from V and 2 bases from J, with 11 bases between. The CDR3 sequence is 13 residues long. Germline values: CDR1 ENHRY, CDR2 SYGVKD. In DNA form, the CDR3 reads TGTGCCACCCTGGGGGGGACTAATGAAAAACTGTTTTTT. As protein: CATLGGTNEKLFF.

This clone was recorded only once. The V gene is TRBV25-1, the J gene TRBJ2-6; D not resolved. Trimming removed 5 bases at V and 4 bases at J, with 6 bases between. In germline, CDR1 is MGHDK, CDR2 SYGVNS. This CDR3 spans 13 amino acids. The CDR3 region has the DNA TGTGCCAGCAGTAACTTGGGGGCCAACGTCCTGACTTTC. Residues: CASSNLGANVLTF.

Of note for this clone: The identical CDR3 is also encoded by other nucleotide sequences in the sample. The chain is built from TRBV6-1 and TRBJ1-5; D is uncertain. Per the germline V gene, CDR1 is MNHNS and CDR2 is SASEGT. The CDR3 consists of 13 residues. V was pared by 3 bases and J by 3 bases, with 6 bases between. The CDR3 DNA reads as TGTGCCAGCAGTGAGGCATACAATCAGCCCCAGCATTTT. It is translated as CASSEAYNQPQHF.

The chain recombines TRBV4-1 with TRBJ1-5; a possible D gene is TRBD1 (5 bases). Deletions cut 1 base from V and 6 bases from J, with 7 bases between. CDR1 and CDR2 (germline): MGHRA, YSYEKL. This CDR3 contains 13 residues. CDR3 nucleotide sequence: TGCGCCAGCAGCCAAGTTCAGGGTCAGCCCCAGCATTTT. Translation: CASSQVQGQPQHF.

V gene TRBV6-5 combines with J gene TRBJ1-6, with D unclear. Trimming took off 6 bases at V and 10 bases at J, with 16 bases between the two ends. The CDR3 is 14 amino acids. CDR1 and CDR2 (germline): MNHEY, SVGAGI. In DNA, the CDR3 is TGTGCCAGCAGCCCCACGCCCCCTAGCTCACCCCTCCACTTT. Protein: CASSPTPPSSPLHF.

The gene calls are TRBV5-6 and TRBJ2-7, with D possibly TRBD1 on 5 matching bases. Germline V gene sequence: CDR1 SGHDT, CDR2 YYEEEE. V dropped 1 base and J dropped 1 base, with 9 bases sitting between them. This CDR3 is built from 14 residues. The CDR3 is CASSLRGFSYEQYF. CDR3 coding DNA: TGTGCCAGCAGCTTGAGGGGTTTTTCCTACGAGCAGTACTTC.

The chain joins TRBV2 to TRBJ2-1; a weak D match, TRBD1 (6 bases). The CDR3 sequence is 13 residues long. Germline loops: CDR1 SNHLY, CDR2 FYNNEI. V was shortened by 8 bases and J by 2 bases, with 10 bases between the two germline ends. For the CDR3, the DNA is TGTGCCAGCGGAGACAGGACCTACAATGAGCAGTTCTTC. Its protein product is CASGDRTYNEQFF.

This clone has just one count. V and J are TRBV3-1 (or the pseudogene TRBV3-2) and TRBJ2-1; D call uncertain. CDR3 length: 14 residues. The germline V and J ends were trimmed by 0 bases and 10 bases, with 13 bases remaining between them. Per germline, CDR1 LGHDT and CDR2 YNNKEL (reference sequence). The CDR3 DNA follows: TGTGCCAGCAGCCAAGAACTCGCCCCGATCGAGCAGTTCTTC. Residues: CASSQELAPIEQFF.